This TCR beta chain was retrieved from a study of T cell responses to AZD1222 COVID-19 vaccine. Study-wide results and limits: Clonal diversity was possibly underestimated, and white British individuals and females predominated among donors. Spike-specific TCR breadth and depth both grew after two AZD1222 doses. Per reports, nearly half of all spike-specific TCRs target regions that are unmutated in variants. Seropositive at baseline were only six AZD1222 recipients.

This clone was observed a single time. Antigen unknown. TCRdb's copy holds only in-frame clones and misses some; the assay was immunoSEQ multiplex PCR. The sample lists some 63,000 clones, around 84% occurring once. Trimming shortened V by 1 base and J by 5 bases, and 6 bases separated the two germline ends. The V gene's germline CDR1 is MDHEN and CDR2 SYDVKM. This CDR3 contains 12 residues. This clonotype originated in an adult in good health. The source material was peripheral blood, sampled on day 0 of AZD1222 vaccination. The chain employs TRBV28 and TRBJ2-7, with unresolved D. DNA for the CDR3: TGTGCCAGCAGTTTATTAGGAAACGAGCAGTACTTC. Its protein product is CASSLLGNEQYF.